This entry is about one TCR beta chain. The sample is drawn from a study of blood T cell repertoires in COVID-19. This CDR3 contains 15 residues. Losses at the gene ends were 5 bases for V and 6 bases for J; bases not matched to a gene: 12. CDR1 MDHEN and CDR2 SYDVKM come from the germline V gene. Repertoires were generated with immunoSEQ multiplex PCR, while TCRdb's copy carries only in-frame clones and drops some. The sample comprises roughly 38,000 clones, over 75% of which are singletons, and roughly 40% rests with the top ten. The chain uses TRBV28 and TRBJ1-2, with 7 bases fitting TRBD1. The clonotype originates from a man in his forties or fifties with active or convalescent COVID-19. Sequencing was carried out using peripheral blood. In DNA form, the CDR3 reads TGTGCCAGCAGTCCCGACACGGGACAGCATAATGGCTACACCTTC. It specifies CASSPDTGQHNGYTF.